Only one count was recorded for the clone carrying this T cell receptor beta chain. The data were produced by immunoSEQ multiplex PCR, yet TCRdb's version contains in-frame clones alone and is incomplete. Here the sample spans roughly 140,000 clones, 78% being singletons. The data derive from a study of blood T cell repertoires in COVID-19. Study-level information: Samples taken during acute and convalescent COVID-19 were collected in the United States, Italy and Spain. T cells, B-cell-depleted T cells, or PBMCs provided the cDNA or gDNA that served as material.

This CDR3 contains 17 residues. Germline CDR1 LNHDA, CDR2 SQIVND (reference sequence). The J segment lost 0 bases and the V segment lost 3 bases, leaving 7 bases of the junction unmatched. The sequenced material came from peripheral blood. The J gene is TRBJ2-2, the V gene TRBV19; 7 positions match TRBD1. This clonotype was obtained from a woman aged 55-69 years with acute or convalescent COVID-19. The CDR3 spells CASSISRGLSNTGELFF. CDR3 nucleotides: TGTGCCAGTAGTATTTCGAGGGGGCTGTCGAACACCGGGGAGCTGTTTTTT.